Included here is one T cell receptor beta chain sequence, with context. This sample was taken from a study of T cell repertoires in ileal Crohn's disease. The CDR3 has 15 amino acids. V was trimmed by 4 bases and J by 0 bases, leaving 13 bases between them. Germline V lookup: CDR1 SGHRS, CDR2 YFSETQ. Sequencing was performed with immunoSEQ multiplex PCR; in TCRdb, only in-frame clones are kept and a portion is missing. The sample contains thousands of clones, roughly three quarters of which appear only once. The rearrangement joins TRBV5-1 to TRBJ1-2; D is possibly TRBD1 (6 bases). The source material was ileal tissue. The TCR sequence derives from an adult with Crohn's disease. The DNA for the CDR3 is TGCGCCAGCAGCCCCTCCGGGACATCTAACTATGGCTACACCTTC. This gives the protein CASSPSGTSNYGYTF.